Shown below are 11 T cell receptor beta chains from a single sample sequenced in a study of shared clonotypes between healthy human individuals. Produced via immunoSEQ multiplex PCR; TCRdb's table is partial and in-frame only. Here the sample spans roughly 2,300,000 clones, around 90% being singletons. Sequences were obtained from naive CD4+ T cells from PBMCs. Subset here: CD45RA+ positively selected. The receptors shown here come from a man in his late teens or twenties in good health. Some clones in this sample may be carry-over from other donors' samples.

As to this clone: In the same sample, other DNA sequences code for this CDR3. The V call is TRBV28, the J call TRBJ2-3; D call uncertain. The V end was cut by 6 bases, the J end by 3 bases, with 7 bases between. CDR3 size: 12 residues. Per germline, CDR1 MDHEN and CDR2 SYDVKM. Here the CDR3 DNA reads TGTGCCAGCAGCCTTCCGACAGATACGCAGTATTTT. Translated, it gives CASSLPTDTQYF. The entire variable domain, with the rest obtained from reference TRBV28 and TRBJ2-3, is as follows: DVKVTQSSRYLVKRTGEKVFLECVQDMDHENMFWYRQDPGLGLRLIYFSYDVKMKEKGDIPEGYSVSREKKERFSLILESASTNQTSMYLCASSLPTDTQYFGPGTRLTVL.

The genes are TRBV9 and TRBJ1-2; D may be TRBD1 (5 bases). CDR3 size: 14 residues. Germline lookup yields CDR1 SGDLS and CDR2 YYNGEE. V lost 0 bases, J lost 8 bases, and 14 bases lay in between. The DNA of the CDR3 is TGTGCCAGCAGCGTAGGGACACCGGTTGAGGGCTACACCTTC. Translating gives CASSVGTPVEGYTF.

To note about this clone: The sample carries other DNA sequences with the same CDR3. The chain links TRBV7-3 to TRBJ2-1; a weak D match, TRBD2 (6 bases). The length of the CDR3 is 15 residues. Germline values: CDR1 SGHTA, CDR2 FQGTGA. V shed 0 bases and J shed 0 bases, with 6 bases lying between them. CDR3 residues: CASSLTRGSYNEQFF. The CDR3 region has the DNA TGTGCCAGCAGCTTAACGCGGGGCTCCTACAATGAGCAGTTCTTC.

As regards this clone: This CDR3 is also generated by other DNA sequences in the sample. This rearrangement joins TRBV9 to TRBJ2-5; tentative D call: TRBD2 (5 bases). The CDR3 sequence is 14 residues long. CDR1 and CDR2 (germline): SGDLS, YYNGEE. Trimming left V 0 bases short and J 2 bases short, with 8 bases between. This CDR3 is CASSVGGSQETQYF. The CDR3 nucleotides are TGTGCCAGCAGCGTAGGAGGGTCTCAAGAGACCCAGTACTTC.

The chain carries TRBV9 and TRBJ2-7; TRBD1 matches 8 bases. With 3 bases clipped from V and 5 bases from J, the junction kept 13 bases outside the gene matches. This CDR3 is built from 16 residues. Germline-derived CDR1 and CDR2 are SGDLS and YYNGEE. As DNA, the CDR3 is TGTGCCAGCAGCGCCGTACCTAGGACAGGGTGGGACGAGCAGTACTTC. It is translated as CASSAVPRTGWDEQYF. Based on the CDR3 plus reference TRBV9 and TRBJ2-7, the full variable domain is DSGVTQTPKHLITATGQRVTLRCSPRSGDLSVYWYQQSLDQGLQFLIQYYNGEERAKGNILERFSAQQFPDLHSELNLSSLELGDSALYFCASSAVPRTGWDEQYFGPGTRLTVT.

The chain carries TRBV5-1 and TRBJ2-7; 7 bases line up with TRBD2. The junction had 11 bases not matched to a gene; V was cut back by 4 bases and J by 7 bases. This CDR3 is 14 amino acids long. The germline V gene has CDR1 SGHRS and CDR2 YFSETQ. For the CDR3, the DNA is TGCGCCAGCAGCATCCTCAGCGGGGAGGGGGAGCAGTACTTC. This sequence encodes CASSILSGEGEQYF.

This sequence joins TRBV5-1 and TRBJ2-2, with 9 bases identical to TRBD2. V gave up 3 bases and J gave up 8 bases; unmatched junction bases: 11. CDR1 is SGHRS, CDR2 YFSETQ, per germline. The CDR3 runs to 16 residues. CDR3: CASSSPVAGEGGELFF. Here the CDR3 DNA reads TGCGCCAGCAGCTCGCCTGTAGCGGGAGAGGGTGGGGAGCTGTTTTTT.

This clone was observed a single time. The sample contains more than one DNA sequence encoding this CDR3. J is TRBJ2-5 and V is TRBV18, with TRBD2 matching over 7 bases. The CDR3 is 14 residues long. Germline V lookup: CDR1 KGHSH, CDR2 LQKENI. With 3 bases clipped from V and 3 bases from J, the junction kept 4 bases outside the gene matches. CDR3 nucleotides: TGTGCCAGCTCACCCGTAGCGGGCGAAGAGACCCAGTACTTC. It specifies CASSPVAGEETQYF.

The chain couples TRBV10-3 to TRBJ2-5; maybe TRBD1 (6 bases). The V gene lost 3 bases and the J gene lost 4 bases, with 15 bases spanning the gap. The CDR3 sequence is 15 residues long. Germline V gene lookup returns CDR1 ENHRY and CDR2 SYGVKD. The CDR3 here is CAISDHRAGGETQYF. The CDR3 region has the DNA TGTGCCATCAGTGATCACAGGGCTGGAGGAGAGACCCAGTACTTC.

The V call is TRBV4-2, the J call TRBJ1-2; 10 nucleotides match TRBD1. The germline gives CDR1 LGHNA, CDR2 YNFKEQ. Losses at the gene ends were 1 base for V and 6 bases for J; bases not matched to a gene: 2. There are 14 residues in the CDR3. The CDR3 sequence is CASSQGDRGDGYTF. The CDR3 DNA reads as TGTGCCAGCAGCCAAGGGGACAGGGGAGATGGCTACACCTTC.

CDR3 residues: CASSPRLDVRENTGELFF. The CDR3 DNA reads as TGTGCCAGCTCACCTAGACTCGACGTGAGAGAGAACACCGGGGAGCTGTTTTTT. The J gene is TRBJ2-2, the V gene TRBV18; no reliable D call. The CDR3 sequence is 18 residues long. The germline V gene encodes CDR1 KGHSH and CDR2 LQKENI. V shed 3 bases and J shed 1 base, with 18 bases lying between them. The full variable domain, with the rest looked up from reference TRBV18 and TRBJ2-2, is NAGVMQNPRHLVRRRGQEARLRCSPMKGHSHVYWYRQLPEEGLKFMVYLQKENIIDESGMPKERFSAEFPKEGPSILRIQQVVRGDSAAYFCASSPRLDVRENTGELFFGEGSRLTVL.